A single sample is the source of the 31 T cell receptor beta chains below, sequenced in a study of long-term antiretroviral therapy in people with HIV. An immunoSEQ assay, version v3.0, was performed at survey level. Data came from immunoSEQ multiplex PCR; TCRdb stores just in-frame clones and leaves some out. Of 15,000 to 20,000 clones in the sample, 80% to 90% were seen once. Here the sequenced sample was unsorted PBMCs, taken 0.6 years after starting antiretroviral therapy. These receptor sequences come from a woman between 18 and 30 years old with HIV.

The rearrangement uses TRBV20-1 and TRBJ1-1; D remains ambiguous. V gave up 0 bases and J gave up 9 bases, with 8 bases separating them. The V gene's germline CDR1 is DFQATT and CDR2 SNEGSKA (reference sequence). This CDR3 region has 11 residues. This CDR3 reads CSARDRTQAFF. CDR3 bases: TGCAGTGCTAGAGACAGGACCCAAGCTTTCTTT.

The chain employs TRBV6-5 and TRBJ1-1; the D is unclear. Germline values: CDR1 MNHEY, CDR2 SVGAGI. This CDR3 comprises 15 residues. The germline V and J ends were trimmed by 2 bases and 6 bases, with 16 bases remaining between them. The CDR3 DNA follows: TGTGCCAGCAGTTACAGGACCGTCTTGTTGGCTGAAGCTTTCTTT. This codes for CASSYRTVLLAEAFF.

By share, this clone counts as medium-sized. The rearrangement links TRBV7-2 to TRBJ2-7; D is ambiguous. From germline, CDR1 is SGHTA and CDR2 FQGNSA. The CDR3 spans 13 residues. V was cut by 4 bases and J by 6 bases, with 13 bases left in between. The CDR3 loop reads CASSSIRDGEQYF. In nucleotides, the CDR3 is TGTGCCAGCAGCTCCATAAGGGATGGCGAGCAGTACTTC.

This chain connects TRBV7-8 to TRBJ1-2, with 7 bases matching TRBD1. This CDR3 is built from 16 residues. Germline CDR1 and CDR2: SGHVS and FQNEAQ. The V and J ends lost 7 bases and 8 bases, in that order; junction bases with no gene match: 19. The CDR3: CASMLAGDRAQGGYTF. The CDR3 DNA sequence: TGTGCCAGCATGCTGGCGGGAGACAGGGCACAAGGCGGCTACACCTTC.

J is TRBJ2-1 and V is TRBV2; TRBD1 aligns across 7 bases. The junction had 10 bases not matched to a gene; V was cut back by 7 bases and J by 7 bases. This CDR3 has 14 residues. CDR1 and CDR2 (germline): SNHLY, FYNNEI. The CDR3 here is CASNEGGAINEQFF. For the CDR3, the DNA is TGTGCCAGCAACGAAGGGGGCGCCATAAATGAGCAGTTCTTC.

This clone is medium-sized in the sample. The chain uses TRBV11-2 and TRBJ2-5, with 8 bases fitting TRBD1. The germline V gene encodes CDR1 SGHAT and CDR2 FQNNGV. V lost 4 bases and J lost 4; bases outside the gene matches: 5. CDR3 length: 14 amino acids. DNA for the CDR3: TGTGCCAGCAGCTGGACAGGGACGGGAGAGACCCAGTACTTC. This gives the protein CASSWTGTGETQYF.

This clone was observed a single time. The chain couples TRBV10-2 to TRBJ1-1; 7 bases are shared with TRBD1. Looked up from germline, CDR1 is WSHSY and CDR2 is SAAADI. The CDR3 loop spans 16 amino acids. Unmatched junction bases numbered 16, after V lost 6 bases and J lost 6 bases. In nucleotides, the CDR3 is TGCGCCAGCAGAGAATTAGACTTCAACAGGGGCGCTGAAGCTTTCTTT. This encodes CASRELDFNRGAEAFF.

The chain combines TRBV7-9 with TRBJ1-4, with D perhaps TRBD1 (5 bases). The CDR3 runs to 16 residues. Trimming removed 4 bases from V and 6 bases from J, with 18 bases in between. Germline CDR1 SEHNR, CDR2 FQNEAQ (reference sequence). The CDR3 reads CASSSRRRDSHEKLFF. In DNA, the CDR3 is TGTGCCAGCAGCTCAAGGAGGCGGGACTCTCATGAAAAACTGTTTTTT.

This clone turned up a few times. The V and J genes are TRBV28 and TRBJ2-2, with D unresolved. Germline V gene data show CDR1 as MDHEN and CDR2 as SYDVKM. The CDR3 is 17 amino acids. V gave up 5 bases and J gave up 5 bases, with 21 bases separating them. CDR3 DNA: TGTGCCAGCAGTGTGGTCGGTGGGCCCACTGGGACCGGGGAGCTGTTTTTT. It codes for CASSVVGGPTGTGELFF.

This clone is categorized as medium-sized. This chain uses TRBV4-3 with TRBJ1-4; a weak D match, TRBD1 (5 bases). This CDR3 is built from 16 residues. The ends were cut back, 3 bases at V and 4 bases at J, with 15 bases in the middle. Per germline, CDR1 LGHNA and CDR2 YSLEER. This CDR3 reads CASSQKVGLVNEKLFF. CDR3 coding DNA: TGCGCCAGCAGCCAGAAGGTGGGGCTGGTTAATGAAAAACTGTTTTTT.

This rearrangement joins TRBV29-1 to TRBJ2-3, with 9 bases aligning to TRBD2. CDR3 size: 14 residues. V trimming: 5 bases; J trimming: 4 bases; junction bases outside the gene matches: 7. The V gene's germline CDR1 is SQVTM and CDR2 ANQGSEA. The CDR3 DNA reads as TGCAGCGTTTTGGGCGGGAGGGGCGCAGATACGCAGTATTTT. Residues: CSVLGGRGADTQYF.

The rearrangement joins TRBV30 to TRBJ2-7; TRBD2 matches at 9 bases. The CDR3 is 15 residues long. V shed 7 bases, J shed 6 bases, and the junction held 16 bases outside the gene matches. Germline V gene sequence: CDR1 GTSNPN, CDR2 SVGIG (reference sequence). As DNA, the CDR3 is TGTGCCTCCCTAACCGTTAGCGGGAGTTCAGCCGAGCAGTACTTC. It codes for CASLTVSGSSAEQYF.

V usage is TRBV28 and J usage is TRBJ1-2; 8 bases fit TRBD1. Germline V gives CDR1 MDHEN, CDR2 SYDVKM. The V segment lost 8 bases and the J segment 4 bases; nucleotides outside the gene matches: 3. The CDR3 is 12 residues long. The CDR3 loop is CASRDRSYGYTF. The CDR3 coding sequence is TGTGCCAGCCGGGACAGGTCCTATGGCTACACCTTC.

This chain links TRBV5-5 with TRBJ2-7, with D unresolved. Trimming left V 1 base short and J 0 bases short, with 11 bases between. Germline assignment: CDR1 SGHKS and CDR2 YYEKEE (reference sequence). The CDR3 spans 15 residues. Here the CDR3 DNA reads TGTGCCAGCAGCTTGTTTTCTGAGAGCTCCTACGAGCAGTACTTC. Translated, it gives CASSLFSESSYEQYF.

The CDR3 region is CASSMGTAGDTEAFF. The CDR3 region has the DNA TGTGCCAGTAGTATGGGGACAGCAGGGGACACTGAAGCTTTCTTT. The chain carries TRBV19 and TRBJ1-1, with TRBD1 matching over 7 bases. The CDR3 length is 15 residues. V lost 3 bases and J lost 3; bases outside the gene matches: 7. Germline loops: CDR1 LNHDA, CDR2 SQIVND (reference sequence).

The gene calls are TRBV5-1 and TRBJ1-1; D is undetermined. V lost 0 bases, J lost 0 bases, and 9 bases lay in between. The CDR3 contains 15 residues. Germline V lookup: CDR1 SGHRS, CDR2 YFSETQ. This CDR3 reads CASSLGGAMNTEAFF. CDR3 DNA sequence: TGCGCCAGCAGCTTGGGGGGAGCGATGAACACTGAAGCTTTCTTT.

The chain employs TRBV19 and TRBJ2-2, with 10 nucleotides matching TRBD1. Germline CDR1 reads LNHDA; CDR2 reads SQIVND (reference sequence). The CDR3 loop spans 15 amino acids. V shed 7 bases and J 1 base; nucleotides not matched to a gene: 3. In DNA, the CDR3 is TGTGCCAGTACCAGGGACAGGGGGAACACCGGGGAGCTGTTTTTT. This translates into CASTRDRGNTGELFF. Variable domain in full (rest from reference TRBV19 and TRBJ2-2): DGGITQSPKYLFRKEGQNVTLSCEQNLNHDAMYWYRQDPGQGLRLIYYSQIVNDFQKGDIAEGYSVSREKKESFPLTVTSAQKNPTAFYLCASTRDRGNTGELFFGEGSRLTVL.

The V and J genes are TRBV7-3 and TRBJ1-3; D possibly corresponds to TRBD1 (5 bases). CDR1 and CDR2 from the germline V gene are SGHTA and FQGTGA. Trimming left V 1 base short and J 3 bases short, with 10 bases between. This CDR3 comprises 15 residues. In DNA form, the CDR3 reads TGTGCCAGCAGCTTAAGTGGGGGTTTTGGAAACACCATATATTTT. Protein product: CASSLSGGFGNTIYF.

This clone has only a few counts. This chain uses TRBV18 with TRBJ1-2; TRBD1 matches 9 bases. Germline V lookup: CDR1 KGHSH, CDR2 LQKENI. The CDR3 consists of 16 residues. After removal of 2 bases from V and 4 bases from J, the junction contained 8 bases not matched to a gene. The CDR3 protein is CASSPSRDRATYGYTF. CDR3 nucleotides: TGTGCCAGCTCACCAAGCCGGGACAGGGCCACCTATGGCTACACCTTC. Full variable domain (rest looked up from reference TRBV18 and TRBJ1-2): NAGVMQNPRHLVRRRGQEARLRCSPMKGHSHVYWYRQLPEEGLKFMVYLQKENIIDESGMPKERFSAEFPKEGPSILRIQQVVRGDSAAYFCASSPSRDRATYGYTFGSGTRLTVV.

The chain carries TRBV11-2 and TRBJ2-1; unclear D gene. Trimming shortened V by 5 bases and J by 9 bases, and 11 bases separated the two germline ends. Germline V gene data show CDR1 as SGHAT and CDR2 as FQNNGV. CDR3 length equals 12 residues. The CDR3 nucleotides read TGTGCCAGCAGCCCTAGTGGAGTTGAGCAGTTCTTC. This translates into CASSPSGVEQFF.

The genes are TRBV18 and TRBJ1-6; D possibly corresponds to TRBD1 (6 bases). Trimming stripped 1 base from V and 7 bases from J, with 11 bases between. Germline V lookup: CDR1 KGHSH, CDR2 LQKENI. This CDR3 has 15 amino acids. The CDR3 nucleotides are TGTGCCAGCTCACCACTGACAGGCGAGAATTCACCCCTCCACTTT. Its protein product is CASSPLTGENSPLHF.

The rearrangement links TRBV6-5 to TRBJ1-2, with D tentatively TRBD1 (5 bases). Trimming took 5 bases from V and 8 from J, leaving 12 bases between them. CDR3 length: 12 residues. Germline CDR1 is MNHEY and CDR2 is SVGAGI. CDR3 sequence reads: CASSQGIGGYTF. CDR3 sequence (DNA): TGTGCCAGCAGTCAGGGAATAGGCGGCTACACCTTC.

The V call is TRBV9, the J call TRBJ2-7, with D possibly matching TRBD2 (6 bases). The CDR3 has 15 residues. CDR1 and CDR2 from the germline V gene are SGDLS and YYNGEE. The ends were cut back, 0 bases at V and 6 bases at J, with 16 bases in the middle. CDR3 sequence (DNA): TGTGCCAGCAGCGTAGGAAGACTAGGGGATGTCGAGCAGTACTTC. Its protein product is CASSVGRLGDVEQYF.

V gene TRBV4-2 combines with J gene TRBJ2-5; D might be TRBD2 (7 bases). From germline, CDR1 is LGHNA and CDR2 YNFKEQ. Trimming removed 0 bases at V and 5 bases at J, with 13 bases between. CDR3 length equals 15 residues. The CDR3: CASSQDAGAGETQYF. Here the CDR3 DNA reads TGTGCCAGCAGCCAAGATGCGGGGGCCGGGGAGACCCAGTACTTC.

The chain combines TRBV28 with TRBJ1-1, with D unclear. The ends were cut back, 3 bases at V and 1 base at J, with 21 bases in the middle. Germline assignment: CDR1 MDHEN and CDR2 SYDVKM. The CDR3 has 18 residues. The CDR3 loop is CASSFRSTKAWGNTEAFF. CDR3 DNA sequence: TGTGCCAGCAGTTTTAGGAGTACGAAGGCCTGGGGGAACACTGAAGCTTTCTTT.

The chain couples TRBV27 to TRBJ2-7; 8 bases are shared with TRBD2. Germline trimming cut 6 bases from V and 4 bases from J; bases unmatched to any gene: 11. CDR3 length equals 15 residues. Germline CDR1 reads MNHEY; CDR2 reads SMNVEV (reference sequence). CDR3 amino acids: CASSRTGRAQYEQYF. In nucleotides, the CDR3 is TGTGCCAGCAGCCGGACCGGGAGGGCCCAGTACGAGCAGTACTTC.

The J gene is TRBJ1-4, the V gene TRBV4-3; 9 bases align to TRBD1. This CDR3 comprises 16 residues. J gave up 7 bases and V 6 bases, and 12 bases lay outside the gene matches. The V gene's germline CDR1 is LGHNA and CDR2 YSLEER. CDR3 in DNA: TGCGCCAGCAGTCCCCACTCGGGACAGGGAGGTGAAAAACTGTTTTTT. As protein: CASSPHSGQGGEKLFF.

For the CDR3, the DNA is TGTGCCAGCTCACCTACAGGGGACTATGGCTACACCTTC. It encodes CASSPTGDYGYTF. This sequence joins TRBV18 and TRBJ1-2; the match to TRBD1 covers 7 bases. The V gene's germline CDR1 is KGHSH and CDR2 LQKENI. V was pared by 3 bases and J by 3 bases, with 1 base of the junction left unmatched. The CDR3 consists of 13 residues.

V and J are TRBV7-2 and TRBJ2-1; D not resolved. Germline-derived CDR1 and CDR2 are SGHTA and FQGNSA. V lost 1 base and J lost 12, with 10 bases in between. The CDR3 spans 12 residues. Written as DNA, the CDR3 is TGTGCCAGCAGCTTAGATAGATCGCTGCAGTTCTTC. This gives the protein CASSLDRSLQFF.

V and J are TRBV5-1 and TRBJ1-1; 10 nucleotides line up with TRBD1. J was trimmed by 3 bases and V by 4 bases; bases with no gene match: 0. The CDR3 is 13 residues long. The germline gives CDR1 SGHRS, CDR2 YFSETQ. The DNA of the CDR3 is TGCGCCAGCAGCGACAGGGGGCACACTGAAGCTTTCTTT. Translated: CASSDRGHTEAFF.

This clone appeared a few times. CDR3 region: CASSPSGTGPYEQYF. DNA of the CDR3: TGTGCCAGCTCCCCGTCAGGGACAGGACCCTACGAGCAGTACTTC. This chain joins TRBV18 and TRBJ2-7; 8 positions agree with TRBD1. The CDR3 has 15 residues. With 6 bases clipped from V and 2 bases from J, the junction kept 9 bases outside the gene matches. Germline-derived CDR1 and CDR2 are KGHSH and LQKENI.